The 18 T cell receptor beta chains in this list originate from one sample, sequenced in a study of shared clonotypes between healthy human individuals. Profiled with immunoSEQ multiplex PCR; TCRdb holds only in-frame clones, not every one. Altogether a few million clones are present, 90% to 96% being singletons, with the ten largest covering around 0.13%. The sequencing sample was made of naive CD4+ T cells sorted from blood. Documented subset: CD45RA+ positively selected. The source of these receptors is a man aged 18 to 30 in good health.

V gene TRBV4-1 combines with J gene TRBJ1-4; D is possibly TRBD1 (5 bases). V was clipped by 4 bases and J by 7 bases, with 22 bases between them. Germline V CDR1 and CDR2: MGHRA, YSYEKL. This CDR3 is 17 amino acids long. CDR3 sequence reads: CASSPLGRGLSSEKLFF. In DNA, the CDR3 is TGCGCCAGCAGCCCCCTAGGTAGGGGACTCTCTAGTGAAAAACTGTTTTTT.

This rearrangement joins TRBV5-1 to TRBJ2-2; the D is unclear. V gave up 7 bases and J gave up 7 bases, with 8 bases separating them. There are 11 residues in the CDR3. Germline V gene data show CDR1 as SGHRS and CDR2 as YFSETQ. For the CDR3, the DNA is TGCGCCAGCCGTGAAAGCGGGGAGCTGTTTTTT. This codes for CASRESGELFF.

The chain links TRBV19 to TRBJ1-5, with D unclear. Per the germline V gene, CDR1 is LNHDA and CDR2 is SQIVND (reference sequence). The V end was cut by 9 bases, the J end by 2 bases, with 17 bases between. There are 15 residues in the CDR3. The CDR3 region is CASLGEVFGNQPQHF. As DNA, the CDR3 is TGTGCCAGCCTTGGGGAGGTGTTTGGCAATCAGCCCCAGCATTTT.

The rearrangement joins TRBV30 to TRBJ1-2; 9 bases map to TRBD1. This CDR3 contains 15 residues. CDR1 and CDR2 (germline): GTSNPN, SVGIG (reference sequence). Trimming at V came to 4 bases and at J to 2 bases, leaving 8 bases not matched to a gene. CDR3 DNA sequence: TGTGCCTGGATCCGAACAGGGGGCAGGAACTATGGCTACACCTTC. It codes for CAWIRTGGRNYGYTF. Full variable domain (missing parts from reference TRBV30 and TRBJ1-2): SQTIHQWPATLVQPVGSPLSLECTVEGTSNPNLYWYRQAAGRGLQLLFYSVGIGQISSEVPQNLSASRPQDRQFILSSKKLLLSDSGFYLCAWIRTGGRNYGYTFGSGTRLTVV.

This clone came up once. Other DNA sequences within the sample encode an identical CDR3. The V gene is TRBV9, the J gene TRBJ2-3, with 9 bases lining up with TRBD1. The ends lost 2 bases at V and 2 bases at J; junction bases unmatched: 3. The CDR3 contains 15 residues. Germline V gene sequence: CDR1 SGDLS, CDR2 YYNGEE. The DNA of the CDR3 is TGTGCCAGCAGCGTGGGACAGGGCCTCACAGATACGCAGTATTTT. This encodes CASSVGQGLTDTQYF.

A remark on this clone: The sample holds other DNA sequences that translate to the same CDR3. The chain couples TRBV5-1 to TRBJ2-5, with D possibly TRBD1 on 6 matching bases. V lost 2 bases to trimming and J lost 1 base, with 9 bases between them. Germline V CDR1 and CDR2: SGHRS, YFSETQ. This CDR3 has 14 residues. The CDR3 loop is CASSLGTIQETQYF. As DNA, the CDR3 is TGCGCCAGCAGCTTAGGGACAATCCAAGAGACCCAGTACTTC.

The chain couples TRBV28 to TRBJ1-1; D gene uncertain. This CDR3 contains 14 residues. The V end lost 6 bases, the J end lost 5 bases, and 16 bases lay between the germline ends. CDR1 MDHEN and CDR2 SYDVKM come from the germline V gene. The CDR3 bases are TGTGCCAGCAGCAAAGAGGGTCCGGGGACTGAAGCTTTCTTT. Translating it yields CASSKEGPGTEAFF.

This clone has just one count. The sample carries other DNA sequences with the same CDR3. The DNA of the CDR3 is TGTGCCAGCAGCCCGGACAGGGGACTGTCCTACAATGAGCAGTTCTTC. Its protein product is CASSPDRGLSYNEQFF. V usage is TRBV5-6 and J usage is TRBJ2-1, with TRBD1 matching over 9 bases. Trimming removed 4 bases from V and 1 base from J; junction bases left unmatched: 6. Germline V gene data show CDR1 as SGHDT and CDR2 as YYEEEE. The CDR3 has 16 residues.

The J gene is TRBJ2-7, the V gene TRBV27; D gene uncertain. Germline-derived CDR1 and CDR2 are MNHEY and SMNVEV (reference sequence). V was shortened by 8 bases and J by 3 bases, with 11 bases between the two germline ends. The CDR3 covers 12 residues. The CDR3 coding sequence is TGTGCCAGCGGACCCTTTCGCTACGAGCAGTACTTC. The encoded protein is CASGPFRYEQYF.

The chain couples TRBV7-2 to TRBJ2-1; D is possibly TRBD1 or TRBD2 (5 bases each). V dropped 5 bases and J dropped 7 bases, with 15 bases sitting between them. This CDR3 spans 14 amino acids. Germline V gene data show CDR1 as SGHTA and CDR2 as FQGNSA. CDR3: CASSPGSWGNEQFF. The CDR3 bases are TGTGCCAGCAGCCCAGGAAGTTGGGGGAATGAGCAGTTCTTC.

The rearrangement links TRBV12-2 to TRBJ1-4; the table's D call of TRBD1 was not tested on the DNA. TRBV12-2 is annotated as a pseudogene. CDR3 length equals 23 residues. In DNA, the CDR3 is TGTGCAAGTCGCTTAGTACCGAACAGCCCCGGGACAGGGGGCAATTCAACTAATGAAAAACTGTTTTTT. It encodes CASRLVPNSPGTGGNSTNEKLFF.

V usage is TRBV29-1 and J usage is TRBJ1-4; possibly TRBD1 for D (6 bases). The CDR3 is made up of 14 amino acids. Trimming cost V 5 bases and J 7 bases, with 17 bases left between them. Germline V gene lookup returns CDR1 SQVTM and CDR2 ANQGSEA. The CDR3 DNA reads TGCAGCGTTCGAAACAGGGTTAGGGGTGAAAAACTGTTTTTT. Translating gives CSVRNRVRGEKLFF.

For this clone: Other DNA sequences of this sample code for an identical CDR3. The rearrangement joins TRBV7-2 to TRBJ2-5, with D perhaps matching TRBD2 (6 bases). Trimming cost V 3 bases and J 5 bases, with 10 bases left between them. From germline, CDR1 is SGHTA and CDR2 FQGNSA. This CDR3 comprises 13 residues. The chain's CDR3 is CASSFGTRETQYF. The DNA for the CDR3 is TGTGCCAGCAGCTTTGGGACTCGGGAGACCCAGTACTTC.

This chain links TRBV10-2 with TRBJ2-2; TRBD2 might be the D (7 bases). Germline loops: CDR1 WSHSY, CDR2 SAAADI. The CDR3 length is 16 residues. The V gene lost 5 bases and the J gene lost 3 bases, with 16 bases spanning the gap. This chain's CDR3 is CASSRKGGAYTGELFF. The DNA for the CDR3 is TGCGCCAGCAGTCGAAAAGGGGGGGCCTACACCGGGGAGCTGTTTTTT.

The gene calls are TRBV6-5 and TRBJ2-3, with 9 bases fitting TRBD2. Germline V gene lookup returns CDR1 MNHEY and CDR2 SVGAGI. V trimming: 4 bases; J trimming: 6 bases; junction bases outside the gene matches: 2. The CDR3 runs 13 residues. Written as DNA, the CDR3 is TGTGCCAGCAGTTGGCGGGAGGGGGATACGCAGTATTTT. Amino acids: CASSWREGDTQYF.

The CDR3: CASSLASGNADTQYF. The CDR3 DNA follows: TGTGCCAGCAGCTTAGCGTCGGGGAACGCAGATACGCAGTATTTT. The genes are TRBV7-9 and TRBJ2-3; D might be TRBD2 (5 bases). The CDR3 is 15 residues long. V lost 0 bases, J lost 4 bases, and 11 bases lay in between. CDR1 is SEHNR and CDR2 is FQNEAQ in the germline V gene (reference sequence).

The CDR3 loop reads CASSLGQGFETQYF. In nucleotides, the CDR3 is TGTGCCAGCAGCTTGGGTCAGGGGTTTGAGACCCAGTACTTC. The rearrangement uses TRBV5-6 and TRBJ2-5; D perhaps matches TRBD1 (6 bases). The CDR3 contains 14 residues. Germline V lookup: CDR1 SGHDT, CDR2 YYEEEE. V lost 0 bases and J 5 bases, leaving 11 bases between the germline ends.

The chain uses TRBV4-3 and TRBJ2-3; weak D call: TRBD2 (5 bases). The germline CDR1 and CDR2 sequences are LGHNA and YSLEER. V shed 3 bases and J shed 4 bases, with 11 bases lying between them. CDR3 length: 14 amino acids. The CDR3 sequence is CASSQGGLADTQYF. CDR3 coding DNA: TGCGCCAGCAGCCAGGGTGGACTGGCAGATACGCAGTATTTT.